The clone carrying this T cell receptor beta chain has only a few counts. Its specificity is unknown. Other DNA sequences in the sample encode the same CDR3. Trimming took off 4 bases at V and 1 base at J, with 8 bases between the two ends. This CDR3 has 13 amino acids. CDR1 SGHNT and CDR2 YYREEE come from the germline V gene (reference sequence). Generated by immunoSEQ multiplex PCR, the TCRdb table keeps only in-frame clones and is missing some. This sample has about 61,000 clones, with about three quarters found just once. The sample is drawn from a study of vaccination effects on CD4 cells after COVID-19. Sequencing was preceded by expansion of antigen-specific CD4+ T cells with viral peptide pools in the ViraFEST assay. It was after 10 days of culture that CD4+ T cells were isolated. Participants got two doses of BNT162b2 or mRNA-1273 vaccine. A density of about 1.8 million PBMC per well was used; these cells were cultured with about 10 IU/ml IL-2 and 10 ug/ml peptides.

Findings and limits, study-wide: After vaccination, at late timepoints, clones induced by infection and by vaccine contracted markedly.

Material: CD4+ T cells from PBMCs cultured with HCoV-229E spike peptides, obtained after COVID-19 vaccination. The clonotype originates from a human donor who received a COVID-19 vaccine. The rearrangement uses TRBV5-4 and TRBJ1-1, with TRBD1 as a possible D gene (5 bases). The CDR3 protein is CASSLDRNTEAFF. For the CDR3, the DNA is TGTGCCAGCAGCCTAGACAGGAACACTGAAGCTTTCTTT.